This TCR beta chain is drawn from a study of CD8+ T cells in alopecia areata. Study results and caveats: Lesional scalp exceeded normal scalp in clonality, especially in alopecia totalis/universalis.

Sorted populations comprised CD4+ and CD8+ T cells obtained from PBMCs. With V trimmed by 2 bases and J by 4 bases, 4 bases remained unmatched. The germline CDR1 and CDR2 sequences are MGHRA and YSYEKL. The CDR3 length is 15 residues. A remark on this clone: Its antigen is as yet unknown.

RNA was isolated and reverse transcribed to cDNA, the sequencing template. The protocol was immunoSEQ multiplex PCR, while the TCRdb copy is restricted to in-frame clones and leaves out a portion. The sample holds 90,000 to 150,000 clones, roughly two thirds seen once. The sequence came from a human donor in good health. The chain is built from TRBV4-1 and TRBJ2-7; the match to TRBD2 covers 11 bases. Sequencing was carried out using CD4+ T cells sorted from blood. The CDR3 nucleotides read TGCGCCAGCAGCCAACCTAGCGGGGGGCCGTACGAGCAGTACTTC. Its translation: CASSQPSGGPYEQYF.